This T cell receptor beta chain was observed in a study of shared clonotypes between healthy human individuals (dated by TCRdb to 2018 to 2020). Turning to the overall study: Two women and three men aged 18 to 49 years were included in the cohort. Each donor's leukapheresis produced roughly between roughly 0.85 and 10 billion PBMCs. To increase sequencing depth and limit assay-specific biases, TCR repertoire library preparation and sequencing were carried out by different laboratories using diverse techniques. Per donor, three plates each were used for CD4 naive and CD4 memory, two for CD8 naive, and one for CD8 memory. The study deeply sequenced blood TCR repertoires of several healthy adults to estimate repertoire size and the extent of clonotype sharing between individuals. What the authors observed across the whole study: Because the study included only a small number of donors, the genetic and exposure-history diversity represented was limited. Even with the large sequencing depth, rarefaction of the sorted-subset datasets indicated that sequencing was incomplete. Compared with non-shared clonotypes, the clonotypes found in all four sorted-subset donors had higher generation probabilities. Pairwise subsampling indicated that sequencing depth was expected to affect the degree of clonotype sharing among donors. Estimated clonotype richness was generally larger for naive than for memory subsets. Only blood was sampled, and tissue TCR repertoires likely differ from those in blood. Approximately 5% of naive CD4, 3% to 4% of naive CD8, 2% to 2.5% of memory CD4, and 0.35% to 0.4% of memory CD8 clonotypes were shared across several donors.

Remarks on this clone: No antigen is known for it. No much larger clone exists at a distance of one base, and base qualities are not known.

The donors were healthy, HIV-negative adults with no recently reported acute infections or vaccinations. Every donor was a Caucasian adult living in Nashville, Tennessee, USA. CD4+ T cells were enriched by magnetic negative selection; naive cells were then positively selected on CD45RA, and the negative fraction formed the memory subset. Blood was collected by leukapheresis, and PBMCs were isolated by Ficoll-Histopaque density gradient centrifugation and then cryopreserved in liquid nitrogen vapor phase. Analytical flow cytometry was used to check the purity and quantity of every magnetically sorted T cell population. From each sorted fraction, genomic DNA was isolated and quantified by UV absorbance on a Nanodrop 2000c. Using the deep immunoSEQ assay, TCR CDR3 regions were amplified from genomic DNA by multiplex PCR. Genomic DNA extracted from each cell subset was distributed evenly over all wells of several immunoSEQ 96-well plates, and each plate served as one replicate. For sorted subsets, each replicate PCR was loaded with 200 ng genomic DNA, equivalent to 30,000 to 35,000 T cell genomes. Purified libraries were quantified with a Qubit 3.0 fluorometer, sized on a Bioanalyzer 2100, and re-quantified with the KAPA Library Quantification kit. Every immunoSEQ 96-well plate was sequenced on a separate single-read 150-cycle Illumina NextSeq 550 flow cell. For the original study's pipeline: Because the immunoSEQ output included only junctional sequences and no quality scores, the filtering could not be the same as the filtering used for full-length reads. To assign V/J genes and CDR3, sequences were annotated against IMGT germline references using PyIR, a Python wrapper for IgBLAST v1.9. Reads were filtered out if the reads had weak V/J assignments (E-value above 1e-6), no CDR3, stop codons, out-of-frame junctions, or ambiguous translated residues. V3J clonotypes were defined by identical inferred V gene, J gene, and CDR3 amino acid sequence. Percentage overlap between repertoires was computed as shared unique clonotypes divided by the size of the smaller repertoire. Repertoire richness was assessed with RTK rarefaction, the Chao1 estimator, and Recon v2.1 estimates of unobserved clonotypes. OLGA was used to compute generation probabilities for all TCRbeta clonotypes that the gDNA method yielded from a handful of donors. In TCRdb, the immuneACCESS table is reduced to in-frame sequences with V and J assigned. These tables do not hold every clone; where another copy was compared, an unresolved V gene accounts for under half, and the others remain unexplained. V, J and clone size derive from that table, while D and trimming were established from the DNA sequence. In this sample the table shows some 2,500,000 clones, over 85% of which occur a single time. Clones ranked in the top ten supply 0.36% of the sample.

Sequences SNHLY (CDR1) and FYNNEI (CDR2) are obtained from the germline V gene. The germline ends are 12 bases apart after V is trimmed by 0 bases and J by 3 bases. The CDR3 sequence holds 15 residues, the cysteine and phenylalanine included. Just the 45-base CDR3 DNA is kept, in frame starting at base 1. The receptor's source is a man between 18 and 35 years old in good health. Some clones in this sample may be carry-over from other donors' samples. The sequenced material came from naive CD4+ T cells from PBMCs. The sample's cell subset or site label is to be understood as: CD45RA+ positively selected. The V and J genes are TRBV2 and TRBJ2-7; the D gene cannot be named for sure. The sequence in DNA is TGTGCCAGCAGTGAAGCGCTCCCCTCAGTCTACGAGCAGTACTTC. This codes for CASSEALPSVYEQYF.